A selection of T cell receptor beta chains follows, all from one sample in a study of lymphopenia after photon versus proton radiotherapy. The repertoire was sequenced with immunoSEQ multiplex PCR; TCRdb's copy has only in-frame clones and lacks some. The data contain 75,000 to 95,000 clones, 83% of them singletons. Sequenced material: peripheral blood, taken from a patient treated with proton-based radiotherapy. These receptors came from a man aged 55-75 years with pancreatic cancer. Both conserved end residues are part of each CDR3. Each record gives: J gene, D gene, V gene, CDR3 protein, CDR3 DNA. D genes are given only for firm matches.

>TRBJ2-1|TRBD2|TRBV4-1
CASSQILAGEQFF
TGCGCCAGCAGCCAAATACTAGCGGGTGAGCAGTTCTTC
>TRBJ2-1|TRBD2|TRBV7-8
CASSPKRLAVYNNEQFF
TGTGCCAGCAGCCCGAAACGACTAGCGGTATACAATAATGAGCAGTTCTTC
>TRBJ2-7|.|TRBV4-2
CASSQGREPVYEQYF
TGTGCCAGCAGCCAAGGACGCGAGCCGGTCTACGAGCAGTACTTC
>TRBJ2-7|TRBD2|TRBV28
CASSTHLTGRDYEQYF
TGTGCCAGCAGTACCCATTTAACGGGGAGGGACTACGAGCAGTACTTC
>TRBJ2-1|.|TRBV29-1
CSAGGNEQFF
TGCAGCGCCGGGGGCAATGAGCAGTTCTTC
>TRBJ2-2|.|TRBV11-3
CASSSTTGFKMSGELFF
TGTGCCAGCAGCTCTACCACAGGGTTTAAAATGTCCGGGGAGCTGTTTTTT
>TRBJ2-5|.|TRBV11-2
CASSLALEPQETQYF
TGTGCCAGCAGCTTAGCCCTCGAACCTCAAGAGACCCAGTACTTC
>TRBJ1-5|.|TRBV15
CATSRGARGGNQPQHF
TGTGCCACCAGCAGAGGGGCCAGGGGAGGCAATCAGCCCCAGCATTTT
>TRBJ2-2|TRBD2|TRBV9
CASSVGSGGGPGELFF
TGTGCCAGCAGCGTAGGTAGCGGGGGAGGCCCCGGGGAGCTGTTTTTT
>TRBJ1-5|TRBD1|TRBV5-4
CASSEGTVNQPQHF
TGTGCCAGCAGCGAAGGGACAGTCAATCAGCCCCAGCATTTT
>TRBJ1-2|.|TRBV29-1
CSARSGYGYTF
TGCAGCGCCCGGTCGGGGTATGGCTACACCTTC
>TRBJ1-1|.|TRBV28
CASSPRFRVNTEAFF
TGTGCCAGCAGCCCTAGATTCAGGGTGAACACTGAAGCTTTCTTT
>TRBJ2-1|.|TRBV10-3
CAISDLLRGNEQFF
TGTGCCATCAGTGACCTCCTGAGGGGGAATGAGCAGTTCTTC
>TRBJ1-5|.|TRBV7-8
CASSISRLAEGLSNQPQHF
TGTGCCAGCAGTATTAGCCGGTTGGCGGAAGGACTTAGCAATCAGCCCCAGCATTTT
>TRBJ1-4|.|TRBV7-2
CASSSRHGLGEKLFF
TGTGCCAGCAGCAGTCGCCACGGGCTTGGTGAAAAACTGTTTTTT
>TRBJ2-7|.|TRBV2
CASRWSGEQYF
TGTGCCAGCAGGTGGTCCGGGGAGCAGTACTTC
>TRBJ2-1|TRBD2|TRBV27
CASSKREGLHEQFF
TGTGCCAGCAGTAAGAGGGAGGGCCTTCATGAGCAGTTCTTC
>TRBJ1-1|TRBD1|TRBV4-3
CASSRKSGGTEAFF
TGCGCCAGCAGCCGGAAGTCAGGGGGCACTGAAGCTTTCTTT